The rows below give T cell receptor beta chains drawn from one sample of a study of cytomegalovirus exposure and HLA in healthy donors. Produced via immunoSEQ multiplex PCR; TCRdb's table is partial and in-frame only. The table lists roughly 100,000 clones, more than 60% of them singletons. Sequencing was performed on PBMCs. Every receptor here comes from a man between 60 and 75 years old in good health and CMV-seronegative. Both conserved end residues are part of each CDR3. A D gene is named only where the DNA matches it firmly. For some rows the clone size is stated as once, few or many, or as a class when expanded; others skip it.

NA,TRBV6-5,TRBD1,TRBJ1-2,TGTGCCAGCAGTTACTCAGGGGACAGGGTTACCTATGGCTACACCTTC,CASSYSGDRVTYGYTF
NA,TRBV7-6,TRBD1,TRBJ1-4,TGTGCCAGCAGCGTCAGGGGGGTAGAGGAAAAACTGTTTTTT,CASSVRGVEEKLFF
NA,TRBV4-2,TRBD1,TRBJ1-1,TGTGCCAGCAGCCACGGGACAGCAATTAGAGGGGCTTTCTTT,CASSHGTAIRGAFF
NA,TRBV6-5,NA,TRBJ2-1,TGTGCCAGCGGCGGGCCCAATGAGCAGTTCTTC,CASGGPNEQFF
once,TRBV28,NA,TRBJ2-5,TGTGCCAGCAGTTTTTGGGGGGGCGCGGCGGAGACCCAGTACTTC,CASSFWGGAAETQYF
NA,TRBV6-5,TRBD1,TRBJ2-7,TGTGCCAGCAGTTTATACAGGGGGCCCCTTTCCTACGAGCAGTACTTC,CASSLYRGPLSYEQYF
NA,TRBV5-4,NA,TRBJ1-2,TGTGCCAGCAGCCTGGGACACAACGATAACTATGGCTACACCTTC,CASSLGHNDNYGYTF
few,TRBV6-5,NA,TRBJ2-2,TGTGCCAGCAGTTACTTGCGGACCGGGGAGCTGTTTTTT,CASSYLRTGELFF
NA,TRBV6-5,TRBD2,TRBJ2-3,TGTGCCAGCAGTTACTCTTCTAGCGGGGGAGATACGCAGTATTTT,CASSYSSSGGDTQYF
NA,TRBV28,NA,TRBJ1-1,TGTGCCAGCAGCCGAGCGGGGGTGAACACTGAAGCTTTCTTT,CASSRAGVNTEAFF
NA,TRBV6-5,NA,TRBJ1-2,TGTGCCAGCAGTGACTCTGGGGTTTCCAGGGATGGCTACACCTTC,CASSDSGVSRDGYTF
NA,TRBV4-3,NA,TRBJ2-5,TGCGCCAGCAGCCAAGGAGCGACTAGGAGGGAGACCCAGTACTTC,CASSQGATRRETQYF
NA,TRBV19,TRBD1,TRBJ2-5,TGTGCCAGTAGTAGGGGGACAGGTGTCGAGACCCAGTACTTC,CASSRGTGVETQYF
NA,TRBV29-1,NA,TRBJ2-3,TGCAGCGTTGAGAGCGGATCCACAGATACGCAGTATTTT,CSVESGSTDTQYF
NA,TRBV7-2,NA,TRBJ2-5,TGTGCCAGCAGCTTAGGCAATAGAGCGATGGAGACCCAGTACTTC,CASSLGNRAMETQYF
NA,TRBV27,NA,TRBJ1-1,TGTGCCAGCAGGTGGGACTCACGAGGCACTGAAGCTTTCTTT,CASRWDSRGTEAFF
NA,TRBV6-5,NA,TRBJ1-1,TGTGCCAGCAGGGCGGGTTTGGTCTACACTGAAGCTTTCTTT,CASRAGLVYTEAFF
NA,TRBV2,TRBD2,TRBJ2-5,TGTGCCAGTGAGGTTGAGGGAGCGGGGGGGGGAGAGACCCAGTACTTC,CASEVEGAGGGETQYF
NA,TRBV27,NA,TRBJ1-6,TGTGCCAGCAGTTTATCGGGACTTACTTATAATTCACCCCTCCACTTT,CASSLSGLTYNSPLHF
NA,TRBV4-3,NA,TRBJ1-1,TGCGCCAGCAGCCCCCCCTTAGGTACGCGGGCTTTCTTT,CASSPPLGTRAFF
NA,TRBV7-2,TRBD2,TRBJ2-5,TGTGCCAGCAGCGGGGGGGTGCAAGAGACCCAGTACTTC,CASSGGVQETQYF
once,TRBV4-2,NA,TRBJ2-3,TGTGCCAGCAGCGCACACGATAGGGGGAGTTTCACAGATACGCAGTATTTT,CASSAHDRGSFTDTQYF
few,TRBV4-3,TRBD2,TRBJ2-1,TGCGCCAGCAGCCACACCGGGACTAGCGGGGCGGATGAGCAGTTCTTC,CASSHTGTSGADEQFF